The source of this TCR beta chain is a study of shared clonotypes between healthy human individuals. As for the study in general: The people who gave samples were a couple of women and a few men aged 18 to 49. A donor's plate count was three for CD4 naive and three for CD4 memory; CD8 naive had two and CD8 memory one. Study-wide points: Shared clonotypes across all four donors exceeded non-shared ones in generation probability.

As to this clone: Its antigen remains unidentified.

Researchers ran the assay at a deep level. Repertoires were generated with immunoSEQ multiplex PCR, while TCRdb's copy carries only in-frame clones and drops some. The table shows hundreds of thousands of clones, with around 72% occurring only once. The source is a woman aged 25 to 39 in good health. Sequenced input: memory CD4+ T cells sorted from blood. Subset in this sample: CD45RA-negative fraction.

In nucleotides, the CDR3 is TGTGCCAGCTCACGGGTAGACGGGGAGCTGTTTTTT. It is translated as CASSRVDGELFF. The chain has TRBV18 and TRBJ2-2; D remains ambiguous. Germline V gene data show CDR1 as KGHSH and CDR2 as LQKENI. Trimming cost V 4 bases and J 7 bases, with 7 bases left between them. The CDR3 sequence is 12 residues long.